The subject of this entry is one TCR beta chain. The sample originates from a study of blood T cell repertoires in COVID-19. Study in general: PBMCs, B-cell-depleted T cells, or T cells were the source of the cDNA or gDNA that made up the material.

Sequenced by immunoSEQ multiplex PCR; TCRdb stores in-frame clones only, minus some. The data show just under 300,000 clones, about 87% seen once. The CDR3 has 13 amino acids. CDR1 LGHDT and CDR2 YNNKEL come from the germline V gene (reference sequence). V was clipped by 1 base and J by 2 bases, with 5 bases between them. V usage is TRBV3-1 (or the pseudogene TRBV3-2) and J usage is TRBJ1-2, with D unresolved. The receptor comes from a man between 65 and 79 years old with acute or convalescent COVID-19. The sequencing input was peripheral blood. DNA of the CDR3: TGTGCCAGCAGCCAAGCCTACAACTATGGCTACACCTTC. Its protein product is CASSQAYNYGYTF.